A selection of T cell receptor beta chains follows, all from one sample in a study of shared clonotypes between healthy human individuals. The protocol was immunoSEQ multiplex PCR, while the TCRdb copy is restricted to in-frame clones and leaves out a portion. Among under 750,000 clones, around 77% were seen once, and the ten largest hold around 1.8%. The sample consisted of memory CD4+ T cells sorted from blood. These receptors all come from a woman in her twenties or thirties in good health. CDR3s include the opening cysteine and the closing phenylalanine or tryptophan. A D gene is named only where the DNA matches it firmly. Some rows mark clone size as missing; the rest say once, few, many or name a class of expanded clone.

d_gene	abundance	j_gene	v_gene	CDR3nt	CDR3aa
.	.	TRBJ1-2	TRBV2	TGTGCCAGCAGTCAGGAGGGCTATGGCTACACCTTC	CASSQEGYGYTF
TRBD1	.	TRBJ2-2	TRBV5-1	TGCGCCAGCAGCCCACAGGGGGCGTCTAACACCGGGGAGCTGTTTTTT	CASSPQGASNTGELFF
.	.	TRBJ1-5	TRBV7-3	TGTGCCAGCAGCGCTGACAGGAATCAGCCCCAGCATTTT	CASSADRNQPQHF
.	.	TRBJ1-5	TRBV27	TGTGCCAGCAGATGCAGCCAGCCCCAGCATTTT	CASRCSQPQHF
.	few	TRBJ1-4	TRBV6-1	TGTGCCAGCAGTGCTACAGCCGCGGCCACTAATGAAAAACTGTTTTTT	CASSATAAATNEKLFF
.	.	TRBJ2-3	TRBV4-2	TGTGCCAGCAGCCAAAGGCCGGGTTCTAGCACAGATACGCAGTATTTT	CASSQRPGSSTDTQYF
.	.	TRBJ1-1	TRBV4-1	TGCGCCAGCATTGGGATACTTTACACTGAAGCTTTCTTT	CASIGILYTEAFF
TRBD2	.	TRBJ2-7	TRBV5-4	TGTGCCAGCAGCTTGGACCCCGGGACTAGCTACGAGCAGTACTTC	CASSLDPGTSYEQYF
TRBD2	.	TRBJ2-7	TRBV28	TGTGCCAGCAGTGCCGGACAGGGAGTGGCTAGCGGGAGGACCTACGAGCAGTACTTC	CASSAGQGVASGRTYEQYF
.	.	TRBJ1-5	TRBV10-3	TGTGCCATCAGTGAACGGGGTTTAGGCAATCAGCCCCAGCATTTT	CAISERGLGNQPQHF
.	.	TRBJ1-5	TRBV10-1	TGCGCCAGCAGCACGGAAGGTATGGCTAGCAATCAGCCCCAGCATTTT	CASSTEGMASNQPQHF
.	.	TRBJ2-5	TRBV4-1	TGCGCCAGCAGCCAGGGACTTCTAGAGACCCAGTACTTC	CASSQGLLETQYF
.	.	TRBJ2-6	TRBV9	TGTGCCAGCAGCGTACTTGGATCTGGGGCCAACGTCCTGACTTTC	CASSVLGSGANVLTF
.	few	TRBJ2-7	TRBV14	TGTGCCAGCAGCCAAGGGGGAGGTTTCTTAATTACGAACGAGCAGTACTTC	CASSQGGGFLITNEQYF
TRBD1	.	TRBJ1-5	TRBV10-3	TGTGCCATCAGTGCGGGACAGGGGGCTGGGACCAATCAGCCCCAGCATTTT	CAISAGQGAGTNQPQHF
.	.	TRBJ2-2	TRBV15	TGTGCCACCAGCCCCCAGGGCCCACACACCGGGGAGCTGTTTTTT	CATSPQGPHTGELFF
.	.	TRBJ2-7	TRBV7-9	TGTGCCAGCAGCTCAGCTGTGGGAGCCTACGAGCAGTACTTC	CASSSAVGAYEQYF
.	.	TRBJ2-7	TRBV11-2	TGTGCCAGCAGCTTCCACTCTGGAGGGTCGGTATACTACGAGCAGTACTTC	CASSFHSGGSVYYEQYF
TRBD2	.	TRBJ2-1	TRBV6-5	TGTGCCAGCAGTTTTAATCTAGCGGGAGGGTTCAATGAGCAGTTCTTC	CASSFNLAGGFNEQFF
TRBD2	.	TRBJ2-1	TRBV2	TGTGCCAGCAGTGACCGCGGGAGGGCCTACAATGAGCAGTTCTTC	CASSDRGRAYNEQFF
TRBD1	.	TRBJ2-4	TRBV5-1	TGCGCCAGCAGCTTGGCCCCGGACAGGAATCGAAACATTCAGTACTTC	CASSLAPDRNRNIQYF
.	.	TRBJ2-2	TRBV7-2	TGTGCCAGCAGCTTAATGCCTCGGAACACCGGGGAGCTGTTTTTT	CASSLMPRNTGELFF